The clone carrying this T cell receptor beta chain occurred a few times. No antigen is known for it. This specimen comes from a study of post-analysis software for immune sequencing data. Prepared TCR beta cDNA libraries contained unique molecular identifiers. One entry per CDR3 protein, called by TCRdb with MiXCR from the PCR reads. The table records approximately 730,000 distinct CDR3 sequences, about 32% of them present only once. The J segment lost 7 bases and the V segment lost 3 bases, leaving 8 bases of the junction unmatched. Germline CDR1 reads SGDLS; CDR2 reads YYNGEE. The CDR3 sequence is 15 residues long. Study-level points and caveats: Patients had higher frequencies than controls of a few TRBV segments, including TRBV5-6, TRBV5-1 and TRBV20-1.

This chain joins TRBV9 and TRBJ2-7, with 12 nucleotides matching TRBD2. The sequenced material came from blood. This sequence originates from a girl under 18 with multiple sclerosis. In DNA form, the CDR3 reads TGTGCCAGCAGCGCTCTAGCGGGAGGGCCCGGGGAGCAGTACTTC. Protein: CASSALAGGPGEQYF.